This TCR beta chain was profiled in a study of T cell changes during pregnancy in multiple sclerosis. Germline CDR1 and CDR2: SNHLY and FYNNEI. The CDR3 is made up of 13 amino acids. V gave up 6 bases and J gave up 6 bases; unmatched junction bases: 7. Using immunoSEQ multiplex PCR, the repertoire was profiled, and TCRdb retains in-frame clones only, with some absent. The top ten clones hold around 0.99% of a sample with some 99,000 clones, under 95% of them seen once. The chain carries TRBV2 and TRBJ1-1, with 7 bases identical to TRBD1. Here the sequenced sample was peripheral blood, taken after pregnancy. The sequence was obtained from a female donor with multiple sclerosis, enrolled in a pregnancy study. This CDR3 is CASRLDRVAEAFF. The CDR3 region has the DNA TGTGCCAGCAGACTCGACAGGGTGGCTGAAGCTTTCTTT.